This entry lists 8 T cell receptor beta chains sequenced from one sample in a study of technical replicates of blood from a handful of donors. Repertoires were generated with immunoSEQ multiplex PCR, while TCRdb's copy carries only in-frame clones and drops some. The sample carries around 13,000 clones, roughly 94% recorded once. Sequencing was carried out using PBMCs. The receptors were gathered from a human donor in good health.

The chain carries TRBV5-1 and TRBJ1-3; the D is unclear. Trimming stripped 3 bases from V and 4 bases from J, with 8 bases between. This CDR3 has 13 amino acids. Germline V CDR1 and CDR2: SGHRS, YFSETQ. The CDR3 reads CASSSEQGNTIYF. CDR3 DNA sequence: TGCGCCAGCAGCTCAGAACAAGGAAACACCATATATTTT.

J is TRBJ2-1 and V is TRBV6-1; tentative D call: TRBD1 (5 bases). From germline, CDR1 is MNHNS and CDR2 SASEGT. The V gene lost 5 bases and the J gene lost 7 bases, with 9 bases spanning the gap. The CDR3 spans 12 residues. The CDR3: CASSFQGNEQFF. The CDR3 DNA reads as TGTGCCAGCAGTTTCCAGGGAAATGAGCAGTTCTTC.

The chain employs TRBV29-1 and TRBJ2-7, with a tentative D call TRBD1 (6 bases). Germline CDR1 reads SQVTM; CDR2 reads ANQGSEA. CDR3 size: 13 residues. V lost 5 bases, J lost 4 bases, and 15 bases lay in between. For the CDR3, the DNA is TGCAGCGTTCTCACAGGGTCTTTATACGAGCAGTACTTC. Translating gives CSVLTGSLYEQYF.

The V gene is TRBV5-1, the J gene TRBJ1-2; TRBD1 aligns across 9 bases. Trimming cost V 3 bases and J 8 bases; bases outside gene matches: 5. The CDR3 runs to 13 residues. The V gene's germline CDR1 is SGHRS and CDR2 YFSETQ. The CDR3 coding sequence is TGCGCCAGCAGCTCTGGGACAGGGCAAGGCTACACCTTC. Translation gives CASSSGTGQGYTF.

There are a few counts of this clone. V usage is TRBV30 and J usage is TRBJ2-3, with D perhaps TRBD2 (6 bases). The CDR3 consists of 14 residues. Germline-derived CDR1 and CDR2 are GTSNPN and SVGIG (reference sequence). V lost 4 bases and J 1 base, leaving 12 bases between the germline ends. CDR3 loop: CAWNRGMGTDTQYF. The CDR3 coding sequence is TGTGCCTGGAATCGGGGGATGGGCACAGATACGCAGTATTTT.

This chain connects TRBV10-3 to TRBJ1-2; possible D gene TRBD1, 5 bases. This CDR3 is 15 amino acids long. CDR1 ENHRY and CDR2 SYGVKD come from the germline V gene. Between the trimmed V and J ends, which lost 3 bases and 6 bases, there was a span of 17 bases. CDR3 DNA sequence: TGTGCCATCAGTGATTTGGCGGGGGTTTCGGATGGCTACACCTTC. Protein product: CAISDLAGVSDGYTF.

The V and J genes are TRBV7-2 and TRBJ2-1; no firm D call. Germline values: CDR1 SGHTA, CDR2 FQGNSA. This CDR3 region has 11 residues. V dropped 5 bases and J dropped 6 bases, with 5 bases sitting between them. This chain's CDR3 is CASSEINEQFF. The CDR3 coding sequence is TGTGCCAGCAGCGAGATCAATGAGCAGTTCTTC.

The rearrangement links TRBV5-1 to TRBJ2-3; 9 bases map to TRBD1. Germline V lookup: CDR1 SGHRS, CDR2 YFSETQ. The CDR3 is made up of 15 amino acids. V was pared by 1 base and J by 6 bases, with 6 bases of the junction left unmatched. The CDR3 DNA reads as TGCGCCAGCAGCTTGACAGGGGGCGCTTGGGATACGCAGTATTTT. Translated: CASSLTGGAWDTQYF.